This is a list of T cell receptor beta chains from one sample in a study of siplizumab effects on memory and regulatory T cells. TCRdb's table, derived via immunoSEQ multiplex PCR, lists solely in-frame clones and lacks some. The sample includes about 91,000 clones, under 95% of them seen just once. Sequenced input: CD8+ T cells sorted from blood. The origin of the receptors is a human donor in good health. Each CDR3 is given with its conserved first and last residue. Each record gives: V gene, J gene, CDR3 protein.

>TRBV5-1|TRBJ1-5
CASSPTGAFNQPQHF
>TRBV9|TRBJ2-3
CASSPSRDTQYF
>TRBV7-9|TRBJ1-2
CASSLAAGQGYGYTF
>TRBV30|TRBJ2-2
CAWSEYRDPNTGELFF
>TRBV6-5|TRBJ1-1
CASSYSEDTEAFF
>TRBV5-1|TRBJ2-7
CASSLFPGGKDEQYF
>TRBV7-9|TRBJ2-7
CASDPGGGREQYF
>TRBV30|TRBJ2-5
CAWSIQSETQYF
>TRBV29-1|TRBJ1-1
CSVQDRGLSAEAFF
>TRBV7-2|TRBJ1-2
CASSLILFGGGYGYTF
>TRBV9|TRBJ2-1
CASSEGGASGRAQTHEQFF
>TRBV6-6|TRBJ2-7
CASRWTSGSYEQYF
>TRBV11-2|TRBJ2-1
CASSPDGSSYNEQFF
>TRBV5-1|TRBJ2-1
CASSLATGPKEQFF
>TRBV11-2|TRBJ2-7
CASSRHPEYEQYF
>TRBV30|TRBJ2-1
CAWRDLYNEQFF
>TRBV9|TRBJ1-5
CASSAGINQPQHF
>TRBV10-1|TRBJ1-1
CASSDQNTEAFF
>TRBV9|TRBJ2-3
CASSEGRGGWSDTQYF
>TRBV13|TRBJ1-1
CASSRNRGGGTEAFF
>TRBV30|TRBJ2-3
CAWRGIRWGGFTDTQYF
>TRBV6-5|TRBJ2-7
CASRILAGGTYEQYF
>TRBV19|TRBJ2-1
CASSSQTSGRALREQFF
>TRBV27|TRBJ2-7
CASSSLSTYEQYF
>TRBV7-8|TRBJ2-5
CASSPPWTSGNQETQYF
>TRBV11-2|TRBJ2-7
CASSPIEIGEPYEQYF
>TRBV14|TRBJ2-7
CASSQEGLRGWSYEQYF
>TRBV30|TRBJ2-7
CAWSVRLADEQYF
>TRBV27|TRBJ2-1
CASSFVAGRGEQFF
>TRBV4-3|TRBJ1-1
CASSQDAAVLAEAFF
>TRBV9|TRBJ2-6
CASSTWTADSGANVLTF
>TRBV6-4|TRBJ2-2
CASSDSTRGIGELFF
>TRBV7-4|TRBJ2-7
CASSLAPTSSYEQYF
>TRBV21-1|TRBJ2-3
CASSKEPPGPPVQATDTQYF
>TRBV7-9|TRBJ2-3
CASSYPTSGSTDTQYF
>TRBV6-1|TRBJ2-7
CASSEGDSWDEQYF
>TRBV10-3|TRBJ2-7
CAIGDISSYEQYF
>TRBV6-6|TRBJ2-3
CASSSGHSSTDTQYF
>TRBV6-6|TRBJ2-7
CASSYGGSGEQYF